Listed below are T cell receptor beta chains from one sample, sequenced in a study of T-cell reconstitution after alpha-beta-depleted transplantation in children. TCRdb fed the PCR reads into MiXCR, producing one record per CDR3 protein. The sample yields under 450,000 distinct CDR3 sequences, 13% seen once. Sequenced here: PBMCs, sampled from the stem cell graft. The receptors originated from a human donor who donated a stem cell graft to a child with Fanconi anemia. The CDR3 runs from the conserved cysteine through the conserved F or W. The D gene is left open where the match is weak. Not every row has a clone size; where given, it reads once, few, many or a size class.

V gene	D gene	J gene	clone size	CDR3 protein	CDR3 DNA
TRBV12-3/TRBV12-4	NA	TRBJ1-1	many	CASKEQANTEAFF	TGTGCCAGCAAGGAACAAGCAAACACTGAAGCTTTCTTT
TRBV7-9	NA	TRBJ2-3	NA	CASSSRDQGFGTDTQYF	TGTGCCAGCAGCTCGCGTGATCAGGGTTTCGGAACAGATACGCAGTATTTT
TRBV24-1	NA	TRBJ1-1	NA	CATSDPNTEAFF	TGTGCCACCAGTGATCCCAACACTGAAGCTTTCTTT
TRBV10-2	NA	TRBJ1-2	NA	CAAQSPYGYTF	TGCGCCGCCCAGAGCCCCTATGGCTACACCTTC
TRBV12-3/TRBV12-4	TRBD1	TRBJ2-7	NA	CASRDDRVSYEQYF	TGTGCCAGCAGAGACGACAGGGTATCCTACGAGCAGTACTTC
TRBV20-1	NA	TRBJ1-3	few	CSANPGGSGNTIYF	TGCAGTGCTAATCCGGGGGGTTCTGGAAACACCATATATTTT
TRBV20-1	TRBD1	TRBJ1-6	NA	CSARDPAPDRVYSPLHF	TGCAGTGCTAGAGATCCCGCCCCAGACAGGGTCTATTCACCCCTCCACTTT
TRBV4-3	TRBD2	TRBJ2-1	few	CASSQGRLALSSYNEQFF	TGCGCCAGCAGCCAGGGACGACTAGCGCTAAGCTCCTACAATGAGCAGTTCTTC
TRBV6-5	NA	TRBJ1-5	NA	CASSSRRDGQPQHF	TGTGCCAGCAGTTCCCGCCGGGATGGGCAGCCCCAGCATTTT
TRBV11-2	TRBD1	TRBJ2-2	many	CASRSLPGQGYTGELFF	TGTGCCAGCAGGTCGTTACCGGGACAGGGGTACACCGGGGAGCTGTTTTTT
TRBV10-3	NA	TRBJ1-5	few	CAISDRWGDNQPQHF	TGTGCCATCAGTGATCGCTGGGGTGACAATCAGCCCCAGCATTTT
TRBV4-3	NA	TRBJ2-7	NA	CASSQVGSSYEQYF	TGCGCCAGCAGCCAAGTTGGCAGCTCCTACGAGCAGTACTTC
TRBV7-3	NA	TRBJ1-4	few	CARGCPLPLGGPPNGPTNEKLFF	TGTGCCAGGGGGTGTCCTCTCCCGCTAGGGGGTCCTCCTAACGGCCCAACTAATGAAAAACTGTTTTTT
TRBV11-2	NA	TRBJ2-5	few	CASSSLQGGQETQYF	TGTGCCAGCAGCTCCCTCCAGGGGGGCCAAGAGACCCAGTACTTC
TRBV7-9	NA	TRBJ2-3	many	CASSTDAAVTDTQYF	TGTGCCAGCAGCACGGACGCCGCAGTCACAGATACGCAGTATTTT
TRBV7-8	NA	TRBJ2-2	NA	CASSWVGAYNTGELFF	TGTGCCAGCAGCTGGGTGGGAGCCTATAACACCGGGGAGCTGTTTTTT
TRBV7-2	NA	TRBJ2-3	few	CASSFDGNTDTQYF	TGTGCCAGCAGCTTCGACGGGAACACAGATACGCAGTATTTT
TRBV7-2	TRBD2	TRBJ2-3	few	CASSGTSGRQATDTQYF	TGTGCCAGCAGCGGGACTAGCGGGAGGCAAGCCACAGATACGCAGTATTTT
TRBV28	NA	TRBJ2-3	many	CASREGTSTDTQYF	TGTGCCAGCCGTGAGGGGACTAGCACAGATACGCAGTATTTT
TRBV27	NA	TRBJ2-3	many	CASSLGVTQYF	TGTGCCAGCAGTTTAGGGGTTACGCAGTATTTT
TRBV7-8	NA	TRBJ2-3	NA	CASSGRTLPGGTDTQYF	TGTGCCAGCAGCGGGAGGACTCTCCCAGGGGGCACAGATACGCAGTATTTT
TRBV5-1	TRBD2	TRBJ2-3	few	CASSWGTSGGMDTQYF	TGCGCCAGCAGCTGGGGGACTAGCGGGGGCATGGATACGCAGTATTTT